This T cell receptor beta chain comes out of a study of T cell changes during pregnancy in multiple sclerosis. V lost 5 bases and J lost 0, with 20 bases in between. CDR1 and CDR2 from the germline V gene are LNHDA and SQIVND (reference sequence). The CDR3 is 18 residues long. TCRdb keeps only in-frame clones here, not all; method: immunoSEQ multiplex PCR. Among around 50,000 clones listed, roughly 92% were seen once. The genes are TRBV19 and TRBJ2-4; the D gene is possibly TRBD2 (6 bases). The source is a female donor with multiple sclerosis, enrolled in a pregnancy study. Sequencing was performed on CD4+ T cells from peripheral blood mononuclear cells, taken in the third trimester of pregnancy. The CDR3 is CASSLRLTSRLAKNIQYF. The CDR3 coding sequence is TGTGCCAGTAGTCTCCGCCTAACTAGCCGGCTAGCCAAAAACATTCAGTACTTC.